Given below is one T cell receptor (beta chain) in context. The CDR3 consists of 14 residues. J lost 2 bases, V lost 3 bases, and 4 bases had no gene match. CDR1 KGHSH and CDR2 LQKENI come from the germline V gene. This specimen belongs to a study of T cells in tuberculosis. Across the whole study: Sequenced TCRs come from CD1B-GMM tetramer-binding T cells. In South Africa, adults with active tuberculosis were compared with IGRA-negative and latently infected IGRA-positive adolescents.

Data came from immunoSEQ multiplex PCR; TCRdb stores just in-frame clones and leaves some out. Of tens of thousands of clones in the sample, over 90% were seen once. Adolescents were screened for latent TB by skin test and IGRA. The chain joins TRBV18 to TRBJ2-7; TRBD2 agrees at 7 bases. This TCR derives from a donor aged 10-30 years with latent tuberculosis or without tuberculosis infection. Sequencing was performed on PBMCs. The CDR3 loop is CASSPSGGAYEQYF. DNA for the CDR3: TGTGCCAGCTCACCCAGTGGGGGGGCCTACGAGCAGTACTTC.